Sequencing of this T cell receptor beta chain was carried out in a study of T cell repertoires in cytomegalovirus infection. Study-level information: Public TCR beta signature analysis indicated the presence of both CMV infection and matching HLA type. General study findings and limits: Across the ex vivo response, the dominant clonotypes were HLA-C-restricted CMV-specific TCR beta clonotypes.

TCRdb used MiXCR to reprocess the reads, holding one entry per CDR3 protein. This repertoire shows fewer than 700,000 distinct CDR3 sequences, 20% to 25% found once; its top ten account for 6.5% to 10%. This clonotype has a handful of counts. Antigen specificity is unknown. The germline gives CDR1 MNHEY, CDR2 SMNVEV (reference sequence). The CDR3 is made up of 14 amino acids. Trimming cost V 6 bases and J 8 bases; bases outside gene matches: 5. Sample: CD8+ T cells from PBMCs. The J gene is TRBJ2-4, the V gene TRBV27; 12 bases fit TRBD2. The TCR sequence derives from a human donor in good health (CMV status not recorded). Some clones in this sample may be carry-over from other donors' samples. The CDR3 sequence is CASSRLAGAYIQYF. DNA of the CDR3: TGTGCCAGCAGCCGACTAGCGGGGGCTTACATTCAGTACTTC.